This T cell receptor (beta chain) was profiled in a study of T cell repertoires in cytomegalovirus infection (dated by TCRdb to about 2019). For the wider study: Peptide stimulations targeted recently identified HLA-C-restricted CMV epitopes, whose presentation resists viral immunomodulation, together with well-studied HLA-B-restricted epitopes. Donor HLA type was relevant to the analysis, because carriage of CMV infection together with the matching HLA type was indicated by public TCR beta signatures. Overall study outcomes, separate from this receptor: In both this cohort and an independent roughly 330-donor cohort, the cumulative frequency of public TCR beta family members distinguished carriers of CMV infection plus the relevant HLA type. The ex vivo response was dominated by HLA-C-restricted CMV-specific TCR beta clonotypes, which also provided the single most frequent clonotype in two of eight donors.

V and J are truncated by 2 bases and 7 bases respectively, leaving an intervening sequence of 12 bases. Based on the germline V gene, the CDR1 and CDR2 sequences are SGHTA and FQGTGA. Spanning cysteine to phenylalanine, the CDR3 consists of 14 amino acids. The read is trimmed to its CDR3 DNA, 42 bases read in frame from base 1. Notes on this clonotype: Its binding antigen is unknown. Nothing much larger sits one base from this clone, and base qualities are not available.

The treatment or condition label, read with the paper, signifies: in vitro stimulation with specific CMV peptide epitopes to enrich CMV-specific T cells. Sequenced on an Illumina HiSeq 1500. Through fastp at Q25 and MiXCR, TCRdb rebuilt clones from the public reads, retaining in-frame beta chains. CDR3 protein duplicates are merged, each entry listing the most common genes and DNA. A total of under 120,000 distinct CDR3 sequences appear in this sample, roughly 41% of them only once. The top ten hold around 70% of the sample. The TCR originated in a human donor in good health (CMV status not recorded). Some clones in this sample may be carry-over from other donors' samples. Recombination linked TRBV7-3 to TRBJ1-5; too little of a D gene remains to name it. Sequenced material: CD8+ T cells from cultured PBMCs, taken from culture after CMV antigen stimulation. The DNA is TGTGCCAGCAGCTTAGTATCCGAGGGCCAGCCCCAGCATTTT. Translated, it reads CASSLVSEGQPQHF.